Presented here are 26 T cell receptor beta chains from one specimen sequenced in a study of OX40 agonist ivuxolimab in advanced cancers. Using immunoSEQ multiplex PCR, the repertoire was profiled, and TCRdb retains in-frame clones only, with some absent. The data hold thousands of clones, with approximately 94% observed a single time. The sequenced sample was CD4+ or CD8+ T cells sorted from blood, obtained in a trial of the OX40 agonist ivuxolimab. All receptors derive from an adult with an advanced solid tumor such as melanoma, head and neck, liver or kidney cancer.

This clone has just one count. This rearrangement joins TRBV2 to TRBJ2-7; 10 bases are a match to TRBD1. The trim removed 5 bases at V and 3 bases at J, leaving 7 bases unmatched. Germline V gene data show CDR1 as SNHLY and CDR2 as FYNNEI. This CDR3 has 15 amino acids. DNA for the CDR3: TGTGCCAGCAGTCGGGACAGGGGTCGAGGCTACGAGCAGTACTTC. Translation gives CASSRDRGRGYEQYF. Full variable domain (outside the CDR3, taken from reference TRBV2 and TRBJ2-7): EPEVTQTPSHQVTQMGQEVILRCVPISNHLYFYWYRQILGQKVEFLVSFYNNEISEKSEIFDDQFSVERPDGSNFTLKIRSTKLEDSAMYFCASSRDRGRGYEQYFGPGTRLTVT.

This chain joins TRBV27 and TRBJ2-2; D remains ambiguous. The CDR3 loop spans 12 amino acids. The V end lost 4 bases, the J end lost 9 bases, and 9 bases lay between the germline ends. CDR1 is MNHEY, CDR2 SMNVEV, per germline (reference sequence). CDR3: CASSSPRWELFF. The CDR3 DNA reads as TGTGCCAGCAGTTCCCCCCGGTGGGAGCTGTTTTTT.

The J gene is TRBJ2-1, the V gene TRBV30; TRBD1 or TRBD2 may be the D gene (5 bases each). The length of the CDR3 is 11 residues. Trimming removed 4 bases from V and 7 bases from J, with 8 bases in between. Germline assignment: CDR1 GTSNPN and CDR2 SVGIG (reference sequence). CDR3 in DNA: TGTGCCTGGACGGGACCTAATGAGCAGTTCTTC. Translated, it gives CAWTGPNEQFF.

V and J are TRBV28 and TRBJ1-3; D might be TRBD1 (5 bases). The CDR3 covers 14 residues. V shed 3 bases and J shed 5 bases, with 11 bases lying between them. Germline V lookup: CDR1 MDHEN, CDR2 SYDVKM. The CDR3 DNA sequence: TGTGCCAGCAGTTTCCTGGCAGGGCGAAACACCATATATTTT. Protein: CASSFLAGRNTIYF.

The chain is built from TRBV29-1 and TRBJ1-1; 7 bases are a match to TRBD1. The length of the CDR3 is 10 residues. V was clipped by 6 bases and J by 11 bases; unmatched bases: 6. The germline V gene encodes CDR1 SQVTM and CDR2 ANQGSEA. The CDR3 is CSVYRGKAFF. CDR3 in DNA: TGCAGCGTGTACAGGGGTAAGGCTTTCTTT.

V gene TRBV18 combines with J gene TRBJ2-1; either TRBD1 or TRBD2 may supply D (5 bases each). Trimming took off 6 bases at V and 5 bases at J, with 8 bases between the two ends. Looked up from germline, CDR1 is KGHSH and CDR2 is LQKENI. The CDR3 is 12 amino acids. The chain's CDR3 is CASSPGHNEQFF. The CDR3 nucleotides read TGTGCCAGCTCCCCGGGACACAATGAGCAGTTCTTC.

The count of this clone is one. The CDR3 DNA is TGTGCCAGCAGCTCTAAGATAGCGGGAGGGCCGGTAGAGCAGTACTTC. Translated: CASSSKIAGGPVEQYF. The J gene is TRBJ2-7, the V gene TRBV5-4; 11 bases fit TRBD2. The germline gives CDR1 SGHNT, CDR2 YYREEE (reference sequence). V lost 3 bases, J lost 7 bases, and 12 bases stayed unmatched. This CDR3 contains 16 residues. Full variable domain (outside the CDR3, taken from reference TRBV5-4 and TRBJ2-7): ETGVTQSPTHLIKTRGQQVTLRCSSQSGHNTVSWYQQALGQGPQFIFQYYREEENGRGNFPPRFSGLQFPNYSSELNVNALELDDSALYLCASSSKIAGGPVEQYFGPGTRLTVT.

The chain employs TRBV30 and TRBJ2-5; 7 bases are shared with TRBD1. The CDR3 has 14 residues. Germline loops: CDR1 GTSNPN, CDR2 SVGIG (reference sequence). Trimming cost V 3 bases and J 0 bases; bases outside gene matches: 4. The CDR3 nucleotides read TGTGCCTGGAGGACACAGGGGTACCAAGAGACCCAGTACTTC. It is translated as CAWRTQGYQETQYF.

The rearrangement joins TRBV5-1 to TRBJ1-1, with D possibly TRBD1 on 5 matching bases. The germline V gene encodes CDR1 SGHRS and CDR2 YFSETQ. This CDR3 comprises 12 residues. The V and J ends lost 4 bases and 10 bases respectively, with 14 bases between them. The DNA of the CDR3 is TGCGCCAGCAGCCAAGACGACAGTACAGCTTTCTTT. Amino acids: CASSQDDSTAFF.

The chain carries TRBV5-1 and TRBJ2-1, with 7 bases identical to TRBD2. The CDR3 sequence is 14 residues long. Unmatched junction bases numbered 3, after V lost 3 bases and J lost 3 bases. Germline CDR1 is SGHRS and CDR2 is YFSETQ. The CDR3 DNA sequence: TGCGCCAGCAGCTCCGGGACTATCTACAATGAGCAGTTCTTC. This codes for CASSSGTIYNEQFF. Full variable domain (missing parts from reference TRBV5-1 and TRBJ2-1): KAGVTQTPRYLIKTRGQQVTLSCSPISGHRSVSWYQQTPGQGLQFLFEYFSETQRNKGNFPGRFSGRQFSNSRSEMNVSTLELGDSALYLCASSSGTIYNEQFFGPGTRLTVL.

The V call is TRBV30, the J call TRBJ2-7; D unclear. Germline V gives CDR1 GTSNPN, CDR2 SVGIG (reference sequence). V was cut by 0 bases and J by 0 bases, with 0 bases left in between. This CDR3 has 11 amino acids. The CDR3 DNA sequence: TGTGCCTGGAGTGTCTCCTACGAGCAGTACTTC. This encodes CAWSVSYEQYF.

The chain links TRBV11-3 to TRBJ2-1, with D possibly being TRBD1 or TRBD2 (5 bases each). Trimming removed 1 base from V and 12 bases from J, with 13 bases in between. The germline V gene has CDR1 SGHNT and CDR2 YENEEA. The CDR3 totals 13 residues. Here the CDR3 DNA reads TGTGCCAGCAGCTTAGCCCCCGGGACGGGGCAGTTCTTC. This sequence encodes CASSLAPGTGQFF.

This chain connects TRBV19 to TRBJ2-1; 10 bases line up with TRBD2. There are 15 residues in the CDR3. The ends lost 6 bases at V and 4 bases at J; junction bases unmatched: 6. CDR1 and CDR2 from the germline V gene are LNHDA and SQIVND (reference sequence). This chain's CDR3 is CASSRLAGRYNEQFF. In DNA form, the CDR3 reads TGTGCCAGTAGCAGACTAGCGGGTCGATACAATGAGCAGTTCTTC.

In its sample, this clone was seen once. The chain joins TRBV9 to TRBJ2-5, with 10 positions matching TRBD2. Germline values: CDR1 SGDLS, CDR2 YYNGEE. V shed 1 base and J 7 bases; nucleotides not matched to a gene: 4. This CDR3 is built from 14 residues. In DNA form, the CDR3 reads TGTGCCAGCAGCGTAAGCGGGAGGGAGGTGACCCAGTACTTC. It codes for CASSVSGREVTQYF.

The chain links TRBV5-4 to TRBJ2-3; D is uncertain. V gave up 1 base and J gave up 2 bases, with 5 bases separating them. This CDR3 is 13 amino acids long. Per the germline V gene, CDR1 is SGHNT and CDR2 is YYREEE (reference sequence). CDR3 DNA sequence: TGTGCCAGCAGCTTGAAATCCACAGATACGCAGTATTTT. It yields the protein CASSLKSTDTQYF.

The chain couples TRBV9 to TRBJ2-5; D may be TRBD2 (5 bases). This CDR3 comprises 16 residues. V gave up 0 bases and J gave up 1 base, with 13 bases separating them. Germline V lookup: CDR1 SGDLS, CDR2 YYNGEE. CDR3 residues: CASSVVPGMAQETQYF. DNA of the CDR3: TGTGCCAGCAGCGTAGTCCCGGGAATGGCCCAAGAGACCCAGTACTTC.

The genes are TRBV4-1 and TRBJ2-3; 7 bases map to TRBD1. Trimming removed 1 base from V and 1 base from J; junction bases left unmatched: 2. The CDR3 totals 15 residues. Germline CDR1 and CDR2: MGHRA and YSYEKL. Here the CDR3 reads CASSQGTGRTDTQYF. The CDR3 DNA reads as TGCGCCAGCAGCCAAGGGACAGGTCGCACAGATACGCAGTATTTT.

The CDR3 DNA reads as TGTGCCAGCAGTCCAAGGACAGGGGTCGGTGAGCAGTTCTTC. Translated: CASSPRTGVGEQFF. This sequence joins TRBV2 and TRBJ2-1, with 9 bases identical to TRBD1. Trimming at V came to 5 bases and at J to 9 bases, leaving 8 bases not matched to a gene. The CDR3 is made up of 14 amino acids. Germline CDR1 and CDR2: SNHLY and FYNNEI.

This clone was seen just once. This sequence joins TRBV12-2 and TRBJ2-3. TRBV12-2 is designated a pseudogene. The CDR3 spans 16 residues. This chain's CDR3 is CASRPNRLSRTDTQYF. The CDR3 DNA sequence: TGTGCAAGTCGCCCGAATCGGCTATCCCGCACAGATACGCAGTATTTT.

The chain is built from TRBV6-1 and TRBJ2-7, with unresolved D. The ends were cut back, 7 bases at V and 1 base at J, with 14 bases in the middle. CDR1 and CDR2 from the germline V gene are MNHNS and SASEGT. The CDR3 covers 14 residues. CDR3 sequence (DNA): TGTGCCAGCACCCAGATGTACGGTTCCTACGAGCAGTACTTC. It translates to CASTQMYGSYEQYF.

The rearrangement uses TRBV18 and TRBJ2-5; 14 bases line up with TRBD2. The CDR3 has 17 residues. Trimming cost V 3 bases and J 6 bases; bases outside gene matches: 9. CDR1 KGHSH and CDR2 LQKENI come from the germline V gene. CDR3 nucleotides: TGTGCCAGCTCACCCTTGGGGACTAGCGGGAGCCCCAAGACCCAGTACTTC. This codes for CASSPLGTSGSPKTQYF.

In this sample, this clone turned up once. This chain connects TRBV5-1 to TRBJ2-1, with D possibly TRBD1 on 6 matching bases. CDR3 size: 15 residues. Germline V CDR1 and CDR2: SGHRS, YFSETQ. Trimming left V 3 bases short and J 3 bases short, with 13 bases between. CDR3 DNA: TGCGCCAGCAGCTCCAGGGGTATTGGCTACAATGAGCAGTTCTTC. It is translated as CASSSRGIGYNEQFF.

This clone came up once. This chain links TRBV4-2 with TRBJ2-7; 7 nucleotides match TRBD1. This CDR3 has 13 residues. Germline-derived CDR1 and CDR2 are LGHNA and YNFKEQ. With V trimmed by 6 bases and J by 7 bases, 9 bases remained unmatched. The CDR3 region has the DNA TGTGCCAGCAGTACGTTAGGGACAGATGAGCAGTACTTC. This codes for CASSTLGTDEQYF.

Worth noting for this clone: The junction does not match germline at one end; this may be a read error. This sample includes further DNA sequences coding for the same CDR3. The chain joins TRBV28 to TRBJ1-1, with TRBD1 as a possible D gene (5 bases). The CDR3 contains 15 residues. Germline V gives CDR1 MDHEN, CDR2 SYDVKM. CDR3 residues: CASSPGPLVHTEAFF. The CDR3, as DNA: TGTGCCAGCAGCCCAGGGCCCCTGGTTCACACTGAAGCCTTCTTT. Supplemented by reference TRBV28 and TRBJ1-1, the full variable domain reads DVKVTQSSRYLVKRTGEKVFLECVQDMDHENMFWYRQDPGLGLRLIYFSYDVKMKEKGDIPEGYSVSREKKERFSLILESASTNQTSMYLCASSPGPLVHTEAFFGQGTRLTVV.

The chain links TRBV19 to TRBJ1-2; D perhaps matches TRBD1 (5 bases). Germline assignment: CDR1 LNHDA and CDR2 SQIVND (reference sequence). The CDR3 covers 12 residues. V gave up 5 bases and J gave up 2 bases, with 6 bases separating them. The CDR3 sequence: CASSPGNYGYTF. The CDR3, as DNA: TGTGCCAGTAGTCCAGGGAACTATGGCTACACCTTC.

V gene TRBV18 combines with J gene TRBJ2-3; 8 nucleotides align to TRBD1. J was trimmed by 2 bases and V by 4 bases; bases with no gene match: 5. CDR3 length equals 15 residues. In germline, CDR1 is KGHSH, CDR2 LQKENI. CDR3 in amino acids: CASSLPTGVTDTQYF. DNA of the CDR3: TGTGCCAGCTCACTACCGACAGGGGTCACAGATACGCAGTATTTT. Full variable domain (remainder filled in from reference TRBV18 and TRBJ2-3): NAGVMQNPRHLVRRRGQEARLRCSPMKGHSHVYWYRQLPEEGLKFMVYLQKENIIDESGMPKERFSAEFPKEGPSILRIQQVVRGDSAAYFCASSLPTGVTDTQYFGPGTRLTVL.